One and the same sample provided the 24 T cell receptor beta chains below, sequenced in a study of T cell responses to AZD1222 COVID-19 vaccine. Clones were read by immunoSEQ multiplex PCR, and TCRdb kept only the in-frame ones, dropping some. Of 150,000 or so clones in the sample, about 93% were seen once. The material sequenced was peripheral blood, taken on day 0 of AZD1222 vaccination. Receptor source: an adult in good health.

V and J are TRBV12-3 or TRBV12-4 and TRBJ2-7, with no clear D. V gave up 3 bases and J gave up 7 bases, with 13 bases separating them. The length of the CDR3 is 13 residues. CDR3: CASSLRPLGEQYF. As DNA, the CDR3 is TGTGCCAGCAGTTTGCGGCCCCTTGGGGAGCAGTACTTC.

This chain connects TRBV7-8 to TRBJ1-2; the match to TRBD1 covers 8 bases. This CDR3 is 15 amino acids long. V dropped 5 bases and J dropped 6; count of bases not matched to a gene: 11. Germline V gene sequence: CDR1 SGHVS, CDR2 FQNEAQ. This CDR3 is CASSLRQGQGNGYTF. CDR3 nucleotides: TGTGCCAGCAGCCTACGACAGGGGCAAGGCAATGGCTACACCTTC. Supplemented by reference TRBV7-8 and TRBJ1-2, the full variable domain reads GAGVSQSPRYKVAKRGQDVALRCDPISGHVSLFWYQQALGQGPEFLTYFQNEAQLDKSGLPSDRFFAERPEGSVSTLKIQRTQQEDSAVYLCASSLRQGQGNGYTFGSGTRLTVV.

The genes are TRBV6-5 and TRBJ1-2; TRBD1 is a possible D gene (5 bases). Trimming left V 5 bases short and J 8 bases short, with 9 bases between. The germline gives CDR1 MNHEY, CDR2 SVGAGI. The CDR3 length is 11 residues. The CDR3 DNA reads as TGTGCCAGCAGTCAGGGAAGAGGCTACACCTTC. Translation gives CASSQGRGYTF.

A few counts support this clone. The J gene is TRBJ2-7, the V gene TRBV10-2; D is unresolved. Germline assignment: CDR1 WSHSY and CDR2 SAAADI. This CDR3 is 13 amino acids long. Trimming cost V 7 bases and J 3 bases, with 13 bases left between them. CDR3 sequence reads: CASKESGLYEQYF. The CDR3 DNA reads TGCGCCAGCAAGGAGTCGGGCCTCTACGAGCAGTACTTC.

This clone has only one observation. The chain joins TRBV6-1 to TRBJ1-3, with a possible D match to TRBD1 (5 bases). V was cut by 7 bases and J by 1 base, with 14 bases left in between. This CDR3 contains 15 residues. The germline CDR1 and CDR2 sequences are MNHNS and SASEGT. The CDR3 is CASTPGDGSGNTIYF. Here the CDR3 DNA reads TGTGCCAGCACCCCTGGGGACGGTTCTGGAAACACCATATATTTT.

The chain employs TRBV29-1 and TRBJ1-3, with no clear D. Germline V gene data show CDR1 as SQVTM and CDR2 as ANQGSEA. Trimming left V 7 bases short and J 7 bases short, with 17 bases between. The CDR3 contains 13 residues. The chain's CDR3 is CSAGLPTGNTIYF. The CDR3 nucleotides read TGCAGCGCCGGACTCCCGACCGGGAACACCATATATTTT.

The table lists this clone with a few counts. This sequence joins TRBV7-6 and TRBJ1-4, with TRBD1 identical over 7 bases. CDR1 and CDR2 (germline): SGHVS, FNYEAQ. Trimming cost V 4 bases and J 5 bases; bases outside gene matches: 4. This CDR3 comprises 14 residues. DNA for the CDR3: TGTGCCAGCAGCTCCAGGGGGAGGAATGAAAAACTGTTTTTT. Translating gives CASSSRGRNEKLFF.

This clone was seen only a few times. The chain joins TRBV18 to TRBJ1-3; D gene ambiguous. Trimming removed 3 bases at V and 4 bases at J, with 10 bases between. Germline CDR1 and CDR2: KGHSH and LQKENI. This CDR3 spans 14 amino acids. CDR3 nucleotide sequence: TGTGCCAGCTCACCCCCAGTCCCGGGAAACACCATATATTTT. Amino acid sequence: CASSPPVPGNTIYF.

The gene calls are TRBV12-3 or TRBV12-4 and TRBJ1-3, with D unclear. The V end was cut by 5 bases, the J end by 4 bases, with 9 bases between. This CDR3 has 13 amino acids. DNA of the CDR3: TGTGCCAGCAGTCAACCTGCGGGAAACACCATATATTTT. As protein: CASSQPAGNTIYF.

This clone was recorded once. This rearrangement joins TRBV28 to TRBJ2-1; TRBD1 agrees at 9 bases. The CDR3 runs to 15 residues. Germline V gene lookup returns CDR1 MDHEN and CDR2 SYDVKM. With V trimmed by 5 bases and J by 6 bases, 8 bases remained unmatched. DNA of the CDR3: TGTGCCAGCAGTCCCCCCGGGACAGGGCTCAATGAGCAGTTCTTC. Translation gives CASSPPGTGLNEQFF.

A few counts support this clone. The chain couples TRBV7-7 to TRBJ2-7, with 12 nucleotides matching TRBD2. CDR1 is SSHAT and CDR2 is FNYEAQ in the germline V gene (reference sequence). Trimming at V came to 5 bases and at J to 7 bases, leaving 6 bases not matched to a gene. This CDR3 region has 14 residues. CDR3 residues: CASSPSGGAREQYF. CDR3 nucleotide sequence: TGTGCCAGCAGCCCTAGCGGGGGGGCCAGGGAGCAGTACTTC.

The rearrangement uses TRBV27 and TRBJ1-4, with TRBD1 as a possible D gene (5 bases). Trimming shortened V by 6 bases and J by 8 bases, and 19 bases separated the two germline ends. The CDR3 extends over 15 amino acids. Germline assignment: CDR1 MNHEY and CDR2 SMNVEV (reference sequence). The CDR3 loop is CASRRREGRLEKLFF. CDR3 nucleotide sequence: TGTGCCAGCAGGCGCCGCGAGGGGCGATTAGAAAAACTGTTTTTT.

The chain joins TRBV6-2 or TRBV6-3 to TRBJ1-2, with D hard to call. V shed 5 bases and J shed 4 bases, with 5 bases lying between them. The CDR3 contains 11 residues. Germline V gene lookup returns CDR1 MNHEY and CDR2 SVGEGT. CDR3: CASSPSYGYTF. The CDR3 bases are TGTGCCAGCAGTCCGTCCTATGGCTACACCTTC.

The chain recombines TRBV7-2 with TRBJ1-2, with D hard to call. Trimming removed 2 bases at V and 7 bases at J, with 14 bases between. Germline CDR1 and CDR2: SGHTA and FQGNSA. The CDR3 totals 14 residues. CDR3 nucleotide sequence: TGTGCCAGCAGCTTAACCGGAGGCGCCGGTGGCTACACCTTC. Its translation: CASSLTGGAGGYTF.

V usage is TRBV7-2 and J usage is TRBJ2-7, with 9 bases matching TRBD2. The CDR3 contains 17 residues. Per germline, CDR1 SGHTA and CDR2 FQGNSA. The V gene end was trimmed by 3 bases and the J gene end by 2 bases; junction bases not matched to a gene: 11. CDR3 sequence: CASSFTPSGVRPYEQYF. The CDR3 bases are TGTGCCAGCAGCTTCACTCCTAGCGGGGTTCGCCCCTACGAGCAGTACTTC.

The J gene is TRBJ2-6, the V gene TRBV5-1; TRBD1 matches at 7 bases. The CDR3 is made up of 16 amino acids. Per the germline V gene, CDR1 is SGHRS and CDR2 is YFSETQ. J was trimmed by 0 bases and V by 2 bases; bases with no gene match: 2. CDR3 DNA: TGCGCCAGCAGCTTACAGGGGACCTCTGGGGCCAACGTCCTGACTTTC. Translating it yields CASSLQGTSGANVLTF.

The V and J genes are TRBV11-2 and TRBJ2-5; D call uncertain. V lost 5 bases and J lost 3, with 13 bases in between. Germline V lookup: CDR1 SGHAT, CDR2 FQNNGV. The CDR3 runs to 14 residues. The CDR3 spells CASSPRSRKETQYF. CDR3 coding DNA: TGTGCCAGCAGCCCCCGAAGCCGGAAAGAGACCCAGTACTTC.

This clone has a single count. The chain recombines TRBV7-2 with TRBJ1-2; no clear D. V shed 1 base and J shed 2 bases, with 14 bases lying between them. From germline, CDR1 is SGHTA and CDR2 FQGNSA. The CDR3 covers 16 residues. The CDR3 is CASSLVWASRNYGYTF. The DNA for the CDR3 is TGTGCCAGCAGCTTAGTCTGGGCCTCCCGAAACTATGGCTACACCTTC.

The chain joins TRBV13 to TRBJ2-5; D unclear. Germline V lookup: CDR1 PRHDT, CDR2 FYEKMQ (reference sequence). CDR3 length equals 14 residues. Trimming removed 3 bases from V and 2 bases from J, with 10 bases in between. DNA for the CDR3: TGTGCCAGCAGCTTCCGGACGGTACAAGAGACCCAGTACTTC. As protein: CASSFRTVQETQYF.

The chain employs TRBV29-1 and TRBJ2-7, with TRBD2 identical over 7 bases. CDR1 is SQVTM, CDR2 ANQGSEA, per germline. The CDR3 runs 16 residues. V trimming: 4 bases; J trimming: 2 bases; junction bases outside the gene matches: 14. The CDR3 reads CSVVTAGGSGTYEQYF. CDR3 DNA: TGCAGCGTTGTGACCGCTGGCGGGAGTGGGACCTACGAGCAGTACTTC.

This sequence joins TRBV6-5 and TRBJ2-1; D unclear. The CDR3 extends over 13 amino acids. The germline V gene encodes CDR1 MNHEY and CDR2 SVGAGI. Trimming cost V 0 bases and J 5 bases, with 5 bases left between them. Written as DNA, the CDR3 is TGTGCCAGCAGTTACTCCTTGAACAATGAGCAGTTCTTC. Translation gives CASSYSLNNEQFF.

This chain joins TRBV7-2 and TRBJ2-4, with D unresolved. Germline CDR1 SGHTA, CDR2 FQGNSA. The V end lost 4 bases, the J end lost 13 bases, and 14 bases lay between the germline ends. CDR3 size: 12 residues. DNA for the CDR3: TGTGCCAGCAGCTCACAGACGGAGATACAGTACTTC. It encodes CASSSQTEIQYF. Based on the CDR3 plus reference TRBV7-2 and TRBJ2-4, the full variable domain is GAGVSQSPSNKVTEKGKDVELRCDPISGHTALYWYRQSLGQGLEFLIYFQGNSAPDKSGLPSDRFSAERTGGSVSTLTIQRTQQEDSAVYLCASSSQTEIQYFGAGTRLSVL.

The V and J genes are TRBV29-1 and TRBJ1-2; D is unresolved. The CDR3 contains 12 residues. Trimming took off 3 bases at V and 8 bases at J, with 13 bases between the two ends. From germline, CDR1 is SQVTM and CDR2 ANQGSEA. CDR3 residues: CSVDDGSDGYTF. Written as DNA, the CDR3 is TGCAGCGTTGACGACGGGTCTGACGGCTACACCTTC. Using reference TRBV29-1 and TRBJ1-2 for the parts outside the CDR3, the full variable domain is SAVISQKPSRDICQRGTSLTIQCQVDSQVTMMFWYRQQPGQSLTLIATANQGSEATYESGFVIDKFPISRPNLTFSTLTVSNMSPEDSSIYLCSVDDGSDGYTFGSGTRLTVV.

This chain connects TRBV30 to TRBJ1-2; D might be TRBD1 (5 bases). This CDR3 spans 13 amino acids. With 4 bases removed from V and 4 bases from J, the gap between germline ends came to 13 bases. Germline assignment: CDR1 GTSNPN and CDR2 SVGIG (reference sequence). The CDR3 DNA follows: TGTGCCTGGAAGGGCCGGGACGGCTATGGCTACACCTTC. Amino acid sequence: CAWKGRDGYGYTF.